The clone carrying this T cell receptor beta chain was observed once. Some clones are missing from TCRdb's copy, which holds only in-frame ones; the method was immunoSEQ multiplex PCR. The sample shows about 92,000 clones, about four fifths of them seen only once. The CDR3 length is 13 residues. V lost 6 bases, J lost 6 bases, and 14 bases lay in between. Germline values: CDR1 SNHLY, CDR2 FYNNEI. The entry originates in a study of control samples from healthy donors and cancer patients. Material: blood. This chain links TRBV2 with TRBJ1-1; D perhaps matches TRBD1 (6 bases). This TCR derives from a woman aged 60 to 75 in good health. This chain's CDR3 is CASSYTGTSEAFF. The CDR3 DNA sequence: TGTGCCAGCAGCTACACTGGGACATCTGAAGCTTTCTTT.